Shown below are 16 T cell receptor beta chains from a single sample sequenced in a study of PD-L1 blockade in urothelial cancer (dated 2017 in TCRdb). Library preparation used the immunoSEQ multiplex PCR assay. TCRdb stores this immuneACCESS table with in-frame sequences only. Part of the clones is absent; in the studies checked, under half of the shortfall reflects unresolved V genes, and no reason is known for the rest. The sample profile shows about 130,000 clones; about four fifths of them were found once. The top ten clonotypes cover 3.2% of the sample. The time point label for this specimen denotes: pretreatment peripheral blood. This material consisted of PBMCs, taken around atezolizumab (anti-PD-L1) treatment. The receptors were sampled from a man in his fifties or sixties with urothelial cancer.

CDR3 sequence (DNA): TGTGCCAGCAGCTGGGGTACAGGGGACCTGAACACCGGGGAGCTGTTTTTT. Encoded protein: CASSWGTGDLNTGELFF. The chain employs TRBV5-4 and TRBJ2-2, with TRBD1 matching over 7 bases. Looked up from germline, CDR1 is SGHNT and CDR2 is YYREEE (reference sequence). The CDR3 runs to 17 residues. The V segment lost 3 bases and the J segment 1 base; nucleotides outside the gene matches: 9.

The CDR3 DNA reads TGTGCCAGCAGCTTTCTGGGTAGCGGGAGTGGCTCAGATACGCAGTATTTT. Residues: CASSFLGSGSGSDTQYF. The V gene is TRBV11-2, the J gene TRBJ2-3; 9 bases agree with TRBD2. This CDR3 comprises 17 residues. The junction had 11 bases not matched to a gene; V was cut back by 3 bases and J by 4 bases. Germline CDR1 SGHAT, CDR2 FQNNGV. Supplemented by reference TRBV11-2 and TRBJ2-3, the full variable domain reads EAGVAQSPRYKIIEKRQSVAFWCNPISGHATLYWYQQILGQGPKLLIQFQNNGVVDDSQLPKDRFSAERLKGVDSTLKIQPAKLEDSAVYLCASSFLGSGSGSDTQYFGPGTRLTVL.

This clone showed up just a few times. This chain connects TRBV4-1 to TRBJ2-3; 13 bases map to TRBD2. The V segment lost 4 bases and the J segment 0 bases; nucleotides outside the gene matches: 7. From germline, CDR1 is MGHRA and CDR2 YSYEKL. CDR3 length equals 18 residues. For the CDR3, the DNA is TGCGCCAGCAGCCGGGGAGGACTAGCGGGAGATAGCACAGATACGCAGTATTTT. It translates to CASSRGGLAGDSTDTQYF.

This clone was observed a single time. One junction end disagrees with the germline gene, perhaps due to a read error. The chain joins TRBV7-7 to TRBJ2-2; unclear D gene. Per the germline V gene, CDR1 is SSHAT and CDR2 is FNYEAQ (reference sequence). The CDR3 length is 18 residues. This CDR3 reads CASSLSWARTANTGELFF. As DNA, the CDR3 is TGTGCTAGCAGCTTAAGCTGGGCTCGTACCGCGAACACCGGGGAGCTGTTTTTT.

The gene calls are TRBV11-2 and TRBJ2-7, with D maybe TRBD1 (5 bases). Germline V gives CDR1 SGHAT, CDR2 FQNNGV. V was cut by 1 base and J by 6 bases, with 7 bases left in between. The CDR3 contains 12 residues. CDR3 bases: TGTGCCAGCAGCTTAGCAGGGTCCGAGCAGTACTTC. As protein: CASSLAGSEQYF.

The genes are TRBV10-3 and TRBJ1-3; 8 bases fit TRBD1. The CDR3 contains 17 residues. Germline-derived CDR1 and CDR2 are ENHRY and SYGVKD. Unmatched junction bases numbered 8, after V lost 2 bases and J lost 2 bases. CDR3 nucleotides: TGTGCCATCAGTGAGGGACAGGGCCACCTCGCTGGAAACACCATATATTTT. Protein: CAISEGQGHLAGNTIYF.

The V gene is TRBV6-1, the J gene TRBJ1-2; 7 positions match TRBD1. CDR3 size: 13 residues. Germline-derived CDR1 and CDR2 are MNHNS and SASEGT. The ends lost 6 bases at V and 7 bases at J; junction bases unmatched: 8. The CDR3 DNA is TGTGCCAGCAGAACTAGGGGGCCGGGTGGCTACACCTTC. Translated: CASRTRGPGGYTF.

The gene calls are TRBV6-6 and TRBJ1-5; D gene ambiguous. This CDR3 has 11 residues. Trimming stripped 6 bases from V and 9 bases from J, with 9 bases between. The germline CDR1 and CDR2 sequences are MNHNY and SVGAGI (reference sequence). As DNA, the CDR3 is TGTGCCAGCAGCCAGGAGGCGCCCCAGCATTTT. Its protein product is CASSQEAPQHF.

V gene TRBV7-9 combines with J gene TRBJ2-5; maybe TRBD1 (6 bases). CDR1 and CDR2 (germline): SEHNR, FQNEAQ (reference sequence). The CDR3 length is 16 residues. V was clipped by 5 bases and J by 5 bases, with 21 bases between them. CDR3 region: CASSQGDLVGGETQYF. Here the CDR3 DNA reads TGTGCCAGCAGCCAAGGGGACCTCGTAGGGGGTGAGACCCAGTACTTC.

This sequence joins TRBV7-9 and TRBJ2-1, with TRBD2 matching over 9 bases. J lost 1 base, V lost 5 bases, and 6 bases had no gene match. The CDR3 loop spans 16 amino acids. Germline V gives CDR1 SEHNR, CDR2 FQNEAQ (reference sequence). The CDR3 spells CASSPLAGLSYNEQFF. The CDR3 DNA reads TGTGCCAGCAGCCCACTAGCGGGCCTTTCCTACAATGAGCAGTTCTTC. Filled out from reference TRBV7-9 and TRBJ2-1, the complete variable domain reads DTGVSQNPRHKITKRGQNVTFRCDPISEHNRLYWYRQTLGQGPEFLTYFQNEAQLEKSRLLSDRFSAERPKGSFSTLEIQRTEQGDSAMYLCASSPLAGLSYNEQFFGPGTRLTVL.

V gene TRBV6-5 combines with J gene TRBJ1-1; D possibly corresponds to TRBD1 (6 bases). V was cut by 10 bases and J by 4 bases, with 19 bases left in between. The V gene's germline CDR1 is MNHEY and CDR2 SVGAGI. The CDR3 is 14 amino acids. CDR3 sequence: CAIKKSGGLTEAFF. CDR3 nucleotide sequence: TGTGCCATCAAGAAATCGGGGGGGCTCACTGAAGCTTTCTTT.

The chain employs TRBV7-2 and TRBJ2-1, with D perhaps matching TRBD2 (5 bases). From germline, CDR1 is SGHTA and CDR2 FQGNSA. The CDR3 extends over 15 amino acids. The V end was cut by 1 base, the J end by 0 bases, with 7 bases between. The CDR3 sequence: CASSLGTYSYNEQFF. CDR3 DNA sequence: TGTGCCAGCAGCTTAGGGACTTACTCCTACAATGAGCAGTTCTTC. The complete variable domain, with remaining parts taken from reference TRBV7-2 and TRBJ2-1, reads GAGVSQSPSNKVTEKGKDVELRCDPISGHTALYWYRQSLGQGLEFLIYFQGNSAPDKSGLPSDRFSAERTGGSVSTLTIQRTQQEDSAVYLCASSLGTYSYNEQFFGPGTRLTVL.

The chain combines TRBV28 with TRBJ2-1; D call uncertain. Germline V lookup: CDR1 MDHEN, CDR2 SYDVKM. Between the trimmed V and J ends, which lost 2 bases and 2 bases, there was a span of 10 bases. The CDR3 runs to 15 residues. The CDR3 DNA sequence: TGTGCCAGCAGTTTACGGTCTCGCACCTACAATGAGCAGTTCTTC. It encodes CASSLRSRTYNEQFF.

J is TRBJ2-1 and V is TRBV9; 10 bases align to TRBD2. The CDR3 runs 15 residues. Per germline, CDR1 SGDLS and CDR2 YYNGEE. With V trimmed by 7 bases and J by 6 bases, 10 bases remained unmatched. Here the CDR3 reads CASASASGRSNEQFF. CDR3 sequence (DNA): TGTGCCAGCGCCAGTGCTAGCGGGAGATCCAATGAGCAGTTCTTC.

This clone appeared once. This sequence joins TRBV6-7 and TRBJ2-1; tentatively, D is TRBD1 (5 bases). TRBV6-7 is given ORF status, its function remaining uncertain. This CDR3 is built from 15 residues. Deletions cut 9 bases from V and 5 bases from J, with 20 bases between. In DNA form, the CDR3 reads TGTGCCAGAACATGCCCCCGACAGCAAAACAATGAGCAGTTCTTC. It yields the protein CARTCPRQQNNEQFF.

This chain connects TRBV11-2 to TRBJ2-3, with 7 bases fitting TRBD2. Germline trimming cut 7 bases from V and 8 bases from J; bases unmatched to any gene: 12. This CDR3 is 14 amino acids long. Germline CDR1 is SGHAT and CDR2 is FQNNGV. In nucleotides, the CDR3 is TGTGCCAGCAACCTGGTGCGGGAGAAGGTTACGCAGTATTTT. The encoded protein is CASNLVREKVTQYF.